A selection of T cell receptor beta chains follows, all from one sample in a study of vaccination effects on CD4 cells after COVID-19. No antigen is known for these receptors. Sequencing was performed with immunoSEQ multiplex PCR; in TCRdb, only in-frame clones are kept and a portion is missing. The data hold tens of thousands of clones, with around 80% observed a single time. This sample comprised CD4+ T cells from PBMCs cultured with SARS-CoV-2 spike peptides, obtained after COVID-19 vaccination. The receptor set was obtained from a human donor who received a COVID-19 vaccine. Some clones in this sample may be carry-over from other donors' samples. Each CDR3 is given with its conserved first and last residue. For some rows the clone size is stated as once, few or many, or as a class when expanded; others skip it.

CDR3: CASSETGAEDTQYF
length: 14
size: .
V: TRBV28

CDR3: CASSQESKRLTEAFF
length: 15
size: .
V: TRBV3-1/TRBV3-2

CDR3: CASSLGGGFQETQYF
length: 15
size: .
V: TRBV11-2

CDR3: CASSQQVSPISGANVLTF
length: 18
size: .
V: TRBV5-1

CDR3: CASSLAAGSNTEAFF
length: 15
size: .
V: TRBV5-1

CDR3: CASSTTGVNTEAFF
length: 14
size: .
V: TRBV27

CDR3: CASSISDSSPLHF
length: 13
size: .
V: TRBV19

CDR3: CASSAVGSYGYTF
length: 13
size: .
V: TRBV10-2

CDR3: CASSTTRATNEKLFF
length: 15
size: medium-sized
V: TRBV6-5

CDR3: CASSLDRVAYNEQFF
length: 15
size: .
V: TRBV6-5

CDR3: CASSNRGLAYEKLFF
length: 15
size: .
V: TRBV27

CDR3: CASSEGVGAVGNTIYF
length: 16
size: .
V: TRBV5-1

CDR3: CASSLGAVFGYTF
length: 13
size: .
V: TRBV12-3/TRBV12-4

CDR3: CASSRVGGTAFF
length: 12
size: .
V: TRBV19

CDR3: CASSLAISTDILFF
length: 14
size: .
V: TRBV7-2

CDR3: CASSQRGTGELFF
length: 13
size: .
V: TRBV3-1/TRBV3-2

CDR3: CASHRQTTNEKLFF
length: 14
size: .
V: TRBV2

CDR3: CASSQGGERNTIYF
length: 14
size: .
V: TRBV4-1

CDR3: CASSLAGGETQYF
length: 13
size: medium-sized
V: TRBV12-3/TRBV12-4

CDR3: CASSFGAATYGYTF
length: 14
size: .
V: TRBV5-5

CDR3: CASIVQIDSPLHF
length: 13
size: .
V: TRBV2

CDR3: CASSEIPGQGLYNEQFF
length: 17
size: few
V: TRBV10-1

CDR3: CASSSLSGGASTYGYTF
length: 17
size: few
V: TRBV9

CDR3: CASSGPGNEKLFF
length: 13
size: .
V: TRBV12-3/TRBV12-4

CDR3: CASSSLFDEQFF
length: 12
size: .
V: TRBV7-9

CDR3: CASSGTGRIAEAFF
length: 14
size: .
V: TRBV7-3

CDR3: CASSGDGINSPLHF
length: 14
size: .
V: TRBV19

CDR3: CASSIRREADTQYF
length: 14
size: .
V: TRBV2

CDR3: CASSITANTGELFF
length: 14
size: .
V: TRBV19

CDR3: CASSGTSHQPQHF
length: 13
size: medium-sized
V: TRBV4-1

CDR3: CATSDGGVPNYNEQFF
length: 16
size: once
V: TRBV24-1

CDR3: CASSLPEGNSPLHF
length: 14
size: .
V: TRBV18